A selection of T cell receptor beta chains follows, all from one sample in a study of blood T cell repertoires in COVID-19. Sequencing used immunoSEQ multiplex PCR; TCRdb keeps in-frame clones, though not all of them. The sample gives more than 150,000 clones, 70% to 80% of which show up once; around 15% is in the top ten. The sequenced sample consisted of PBMCs or T cells enriched from blood (not recorded which). Receptors originate from a woman aged 50 to 60 who had recovered from COVID-19. Each CDR3 is given with its conserved first and last residue. The D gene is left open where the match is weak. Not every row has a clone size; where given, it reads once, few, many or a size class.

J gene,D gene,V gene,clone size,CDR3 DNA,CDR3 protein
TRBJ1-2,TRBD1,TRBV19,.,TGTGCCAGTAGTCTACGGGACAGATCTACCTATGGCTACACCTTC,CASSLRDRSTYGYTF
TRBJ2-2,TRBD1,TRBV7-3,once,TGTGCCAGCAGCTTAACCGGGACAGGGGGCACCGGGGAGCTGTTTTTT,CASSLTGTGGTGELFF
TRBJ1-4,TRBD1,TRBV25-1,.,TGTGCCAGCAGTCCTCAGGGGGCGAGTGAAAAACTGTTTTTT,CASSPQGASEKLFF
TRBJ2-1,.,TRBV6-8,.,TGTGCCAGCAGTAAGGTGGCACGGACAATGGAGCCCCGGGTGGTCAACAATGAGCAGTTCTTC,CASSKVARTMEPRVVNNEQFF
TRBJ1-2,.,TRBV7-8,.,TGTGCCAGCAGCTCATCCGGGGGGAGGTATGGCTACACCTTC,CASSSSGGRYGYTF
TRBJ2-5,TRBD2,TRBV28,.,TGTGCCAGCATCCTTTCGGGAGGGAGGTACCAAGAGACCCAGTACTTC,CASILSGGRYQETQYF
TRBJ2-5,TRBD2,TRBV2,.,TGTGCCAGCAGTGTGGGGACTAGCGGGACCCAGTACTTC,CASSVGTSGTQYF
TRBJ2-3,.,TRBV7-3,once,TGTGCCAGCAGCACACACACAGATACGCAGTATTTT,CASSTHTDTQYF
TRBJ1-5,TRBD1,TRBV7-3,.,TGTGCCAGCAGCTCGGACAGGGGCCAGCCCCAGCATTTT,CASSSDRGQPQHF
TRBJ2-7,.,TRBV11-1,.,TGTGCCAGCAGCTTAGGGAGCGGTACAGCCTACGAGCAGTACTTC,CASSLGSGTAYEQYF
TRBJ1-1,.,TRBV7-9,.,TGTGCCAGCAGCCCCACCAGAGTTCGGCGGGTGAACACTGAAGCTTTCTTT,CASSPTRVRRVNTEAFF
TRBJ2-3,.,TRBV19,few,TGTGCCAGTAGTCCCCGGACGGACTTTAACACAGATACGCAGTATTTT,CASSPRTDFNTDTQYF
TRBJ1-5,.,TRBV28,.,TGTGCCAGCAGTTCCGTACGGAGGCCCCAGCATTTT,CASSSVRRPQHF
TRBJ1-4,.,TRBV28,.,TGTGCCAGCAGTTTAGCTTCGGCAACTAATGAAAAACTGTTTTTT,CASSLASATNEKLFF
TRBJ1-2,TRBD1,TRBV6-2/TRBV6-3,.,TGTGCCAGCAGTTACGCAGGGGGCGCAGGATATGGCTACACCTTC,CASSYAGGAGYGYTF
TRBJ2-7,TRBD2,TRBV13,.,TGTGCCAGCAGCTTAGGCAAGACTAGCGGGTCCTACGAGCAGTACTTC,CASSLGKTSGSYEQYF
TRBJ2-7,.,TRBV28,.,TGTGCCAGCATAGGGGGAGCTAAATACGAGCAGTACTTC,CASIGGAKYEQYF
TRBJ2-1,.,TRBV28,.,TGTGCCAGCAGCCTAAGACAGCTCAATGAGCAGTTCTTC,CASSLRQLNEQFF
TRBJ1-4,.,TRBV7-9,.,TGTGCCAGCAGCTTCCCGAGTAGGGTCCCCCCAGCGGGTAATGAAAAACTGTTTTTT,CASSFPSRVPPAGNEKLFF
TRBJ1-6,.,TRBV10-3,.,TGTGCCACCGGGGATGGGGTGACCTCACCCCTCCACTTT,CATGDGVTSPLHF
TRBJ2-5,TRBD1,TRBV20-1,few,TGCAGTGCTAGTATGGGACAGGGAGGAGAGACCCAGTACTTC,CSASMGQGGETQYF
TRBJ2-7,TRBD1,TRBV5-1,.,TGCGCCAGCAGCTTACAGGGGGTAGGGGCCTACGAGCAGTACTTC,CASSLQGVGAYEQYF
TRBJ1-5,TRBD1,TRBV19,.,TGTGCCAGTAGTATAGATCTGGCAGGGGGCTTACCTCAGCCCCAGCATTTT,CASSIDLAGGLPQPQHF
TRBJ1-5,TRBD1,TRBV19,.,TGTGCCAGTAGTCAACAGGGGGGGCGGCAGCCCCAGCATTTT,CASSQQGGRQPQHF
TRBJ2-1,TRBD1,TRBV9,.,TGTGCCAGCAGCCCAGGACAGGGGAACAATGAGCAGTTCTTC,CASSPGQGNNEQFF
TRBJ2-7,TRBD2,TRBV5-3,few,TGTGCCAGAAGTTCATTTGGACTAGCGGGAGGCCGGTTCGGCCACGAGCAGTACTTC,CARSSFGLAGGRFGHEQYF
TRBJ1-1,.,TRBV5-1,.,TGCGCCAGCAGCTTGGGAGGTATGGTGAACACTGAAGCTTTCTTT,CASSLGGMVNTEAFF
TRBJ2-7,TRBD2,TRBV7-3,few,TGTGCCAGCAGCGTCACAGCGGGGGATTACGAGCAGTACTTC,CASSVTAGDYEQYF
TRBJ1-1,TRBD1,TRBV27,.,TGTGCCAGCAGTCTTACAGGGGGGTGGACTGAAGCTTTCTTT,CASSLTGGWTEAFF
TRBJ2-7,TRBD2,TRBV6-5,.,TGTGCCAGCAGCCTTCTAGCGGGGAGCTCCTACGAGCAGTACTTC,CASSLLAGSSYEQYF
TRBJ1-5,TRBD1,TRBV6-5,.,TGTGCCAGCAGCGTCCAGAACCCAGGGGGTCAGCCCCAGCATTTT,CASSVQNPGGQPQHF
TRBJ2-5,TRBD2,TRBV11-3,.,TGTGCCAGCAGCATAGCGGCGGGAGGGCCGTTCTCCCAAGAGACCCAGTACTTC,CASSIAAGGPFSQETQYF
TRBJ2-7,.,TRBV11-2,.,TGTGCCAGCAGCCAAGAAAGGCCCGGCAGGGGAGGGACCTACGAGCAGTACTTC,CASSQERPGRGGTYEQYF
TRBJ2-2,TRBD2,TRBV3-1/TRBV3-2,.,TGTGCCAGCAGCCAAGCGGCGGGAGTATTAACCGGGGAGCTGTTTTTT,CASSQAAGVLTGELFF
TRBJ2-5,TRBD2,TRBV4-3,.,TGCGCCAGCAGCCAAGAATTCGTCCTAGCGGAGCAGACCCAGTACTTC,CASSQEFVLAEQTQYF
TRBJ2-7,.,TRBV10-3,.,TGTGCCATCAGTGAACGGAGTAGGTACGAGCAGTACTTC,CAISERSRYEQYF
TRBJ2-2,TRBD2,TRBV11-2,.,TGTGCCAGCAGTTGGAGGTCGGGGGGGAAAGCCGGGGAGCTGTTTTTT,CASSWRSGGKAGELFF
TRBJ1-5,TRBD1,TRBV5-8,.,TGTGCCAGCAGCAGGAGGCCGGGACAGGGGTATCAGCCCCAGCATTTT,CASSRRPGQGYQPQHF
TRBJ2-3,.,TRBV7-9,.,TGTGCCAGCAGCCCCAGGGCAAGTCGAGATACGCAGTATTTT,CASSPRASRDTQYF
TRBJ1-5,TRBD1,TRBV5-1,.,TGCGCCAGCAAGGACAGGCCAGGGGAAAGTAATCAGCCCCAGCATTTT,CASKDRPGESNQPQHF
TRBJ2-7,TRBD1,TRBV5-1,.,TGCGCCAGCAGCTGGGACAGGGCGGAGGAGCAGTACTTC,CASSWDRAEEQYF
TRBJ2-3,TRBD2,TRBV10-1,.,TGCGCCAGCACTCCTAGCGGGACTTCTAGCACAGATACGCAGTATTTT,CASTPSGTSSTDTQYF
TRBJ2-5,.,TRBV10-3,.,TGTGCCATCAGTGAGTCGAGTACTCTAACTCCGGAGACCCAGTACTTC,CAISESSTLTPETQYF
TRBJ1-5,.,TRBV7-9,many,TGTGCCAGCAGCTTAGGGACATTAGGACATATAGCCGGCAATCAGCCCCAGCATTTT,CASSLGTLGHIAGNQPQHF
TRBJ1-5,.,TRBV28,.,TGTGCCAGCAGATCTCGGGGAAGTGAGCCCCAGCATTTT,CASRSRGSEPQHF
TRBJ2-3,.,TRBV7-8,.,TGTGCCAGCAGCTTAGCGCGGACACTATGGGACACAGATACGCAGTATTTT,CASSLARTLWDTDTQYF
TRBJ1-6,TRBD1,TRBV12-3/TRBV12-4,.,TGTGCCAGCAGCACAGGGGATTCACCCCTCCACTTT,CASSTGDSPLHF
TRBJ1-2,TRBD1,TRBV13,.,TGTGCCAGCAGCTTAGTCGGGGCAGGGGGTGGGTCGGACTATGGCTACACCTTC,CASSLVGAGGGSDYGYTF
TRBJ2-3,.,TRBV30,.,TGTGCCTGGCAGTCCCACACAGATACGCAGTATTTT,CAWQSHTDTQYF
TRBJ1-5,TRBD1,TRBV19,.,TGTGCCACTCGGACCGGACAGGGCGATCAGCCCCAGCATTTT,CATRTGQGDQPQHF
TRBJ2-1,.,TRBV3-1/TRBV3-2,.,TGTGCCAGCAGCCAAGGAGACAGCCCGTTCTTC,CASSQGDSPFF
TRBJ2-2,.,TRBV14,.,TGTGCCAGCAGCCAAGTACAGCTATCCGGGGAGCTGTTTTTT,CASSQVQLSGELFF
TRBJ2-1,TRBD2,TRBV7-2,once,TGTGCCAGCACAGCTTACGGGACTAGCGGAAATGAGCAGTTCTTC,CASTAYGTSGNEQFF
TRBJ1-1,.,TRBV27,few,TGTGCCAGCAGAAGGGCGGGGAACACTGAAGCTTTCTTT,CASRRAGNTEAFF
TRBJ1-1,.,TRBV9,.,TGTGCCAGCAGTCCCCGGGGACTCCTCTCTGAAGCTTTCTTT,CASSPRGLLSEAFF
TRBJ2-7,TRBD2,TRBV28,.,TGTGCCAGCAGTACGACTAGCGGTTCAGGCTACGAGCAGTACTTC,CASSTTSGSGYEQYF